The clone carrying this T cell receptor beta chain was observed once. Its antigen is not known. This record belongs to a study of Ad26.COV2.S vaccination and SARS-CoV-2 variants. Study as a whole: Intramuscularly, Ad26.COV2.S was given either once or twice, 56 days apart. Overall study results and limits: In vaccinated individuals, spike-specific CD8+ and CD4+ T cell responses reportedly displayed substantial breadth.

There are 15 residues in the CDR3. Germline V gene sequence: CDR1 SGHTA, CDR2 FQGTGA. J was trimmed by 5 bases and V by 4 bases; bases with no gene match: 4. Noted treatment: approximately 18 received Ad26.COV2.S at low or high dose, single or two shots; 5 received placebo; per-sample allocation not given. The investigators took samples on day 63 after the first vaccine or placebo injection. In Boston, an adult donor aged 18-55 years took part. The shot given was an Ad26 vector that makes Wuhan-strain SARS-CoV-2 spike. Method: immunoSEQ multiplex PCR; TCRdb's copy keeps in-frame clones and lacks some. The repertoire holds some 520,000 clones, with approximately 90% as singletons.

This sequence joins TRBV7-3 and TRBJ2-3; 12 nucleotides align to TRBD2. The material sequenced was peripheral blood, taken in a trial of Ad26.COV2.S vaccine versus placebo. This clonotype originated in a person aged 18 to 65 who received the Ad26.COV2.S COVID-19 vaccine or a placebo. This CDR3 reads CASSSSGRAGDTQYF. The CDR3 DNA is TGTGCCAGCAGCTCTAGCGGGAGGGCCGGAGATACGCAGTATTTT.